This TCR beta chain was obtained from a study of blood T cell repertoires in COVID-19. In the study overall: Sites across the United States, Italy and Spain contributed samples from acute and convalescent COVID-19. PBMCs, B-cell-depleted T cells, or T cells provided the cDNA or gDNA that made up the material.

This CDR3 is built from 15 residues. V was cut by 3 bases and J by 1 base, with 13 bases left in between. Germline V lookup: CDR1 SGHTS, CDR2 YDEGEE. The authors' processing: Estimates of nucleated cell counts were drawn from the amplification of reference gene primers. Clones were read by immunoSEQ multiplex PCR, and TCRdb kept only the in-frame ones, dropping some. V and J calls plus clone size are reproduced from that table; the DNA served to infer D and trimming. The sample holds roughly 150,000 clones, approximately 79% seen once. The chain uses TRBV5-8 and TRBJ1-1, with a possible D match to TRBD1 (5 bases). The receptor's source is an elderly woman with acute or convalescent COVID-19. Sequenced: peripheral blood. Here the CDR3 reads CASSYYLGGNTEAFF. Here the CDR3 DNA reads TGTGCCAGCAGCTACTACCTCGGGGGGAACACTGAAGCTTTCTTT.